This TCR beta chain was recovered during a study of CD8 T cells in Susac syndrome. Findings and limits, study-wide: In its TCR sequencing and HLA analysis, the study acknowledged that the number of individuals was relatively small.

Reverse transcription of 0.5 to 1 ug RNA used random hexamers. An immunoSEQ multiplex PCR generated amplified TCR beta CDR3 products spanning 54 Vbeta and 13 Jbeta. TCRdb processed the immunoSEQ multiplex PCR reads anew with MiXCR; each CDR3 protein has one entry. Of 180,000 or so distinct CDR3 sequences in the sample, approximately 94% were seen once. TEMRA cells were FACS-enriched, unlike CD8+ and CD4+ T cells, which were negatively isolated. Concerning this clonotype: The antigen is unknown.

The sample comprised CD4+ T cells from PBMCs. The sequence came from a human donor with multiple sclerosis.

The CDR3 sequence: CASSQDRPSYNEQFF. As DNA, the CDR3 is TGCGCCAGCAGCCAAGACCGCCCCTCCTACAATGAGCAGTTCTTC. This sequence joins TRBV4-1 and TRBJ2-1, with D unclear. The V gene lost 0 bases and the J gene lost 0 bases, with 6 bases spanning the gap. CDR1 is MGHRA, CDR2 YSYEKL, per germline. The CDR3 covers 15 residues.